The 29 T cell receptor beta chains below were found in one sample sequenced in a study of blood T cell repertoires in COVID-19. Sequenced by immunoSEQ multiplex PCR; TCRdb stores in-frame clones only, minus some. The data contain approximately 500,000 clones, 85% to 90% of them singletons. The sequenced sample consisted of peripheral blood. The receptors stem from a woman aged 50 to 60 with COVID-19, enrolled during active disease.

CDR3 nucleotide sequence: TGTGCCAGCAGTGGGACAGAAGGGGCCACCAAAAACATTCAGTACTTC. The encoded protein is CASSGTEGATKNIQYF. V usage is TRBV2 and J usage is TRBJ2-4; TRBD1 is a possible D gene (6 bases). This CDR3 is 16 amino acids long. CDR1 and CDR2 from the germline V gene are SNHLY and FYNNEI. The V gene lost 4 bases and the J gene lost 2 bases, with 15 bases spanning the gap.

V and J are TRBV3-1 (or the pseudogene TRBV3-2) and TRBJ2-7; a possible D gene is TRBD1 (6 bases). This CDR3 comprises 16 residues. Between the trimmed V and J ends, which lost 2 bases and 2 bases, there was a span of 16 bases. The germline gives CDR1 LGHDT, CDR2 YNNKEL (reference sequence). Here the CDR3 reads CASSQLTGPRTYEQYF. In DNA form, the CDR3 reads TGTGCCAGCAGCCAACTGACAGGCCCGCGAACCTACGAGCAGTACTTC.

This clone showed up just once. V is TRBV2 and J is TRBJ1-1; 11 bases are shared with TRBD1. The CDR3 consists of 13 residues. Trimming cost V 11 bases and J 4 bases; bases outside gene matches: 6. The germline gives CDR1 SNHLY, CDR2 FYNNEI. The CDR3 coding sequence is TGTGCCGTCAGGGGGACAGGGGGCACTGAAGCTTTCTTT. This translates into CAVRGTGGTEAFF. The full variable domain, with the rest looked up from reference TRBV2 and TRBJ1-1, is EPEVTQTPSHQVTQMGQEVILRCVPISNHLYFYWYRQILGQKVEFLVSFYNNEISEKSEIFDDQFSVERPDGSNFTLKIRSTKLEDSAMYFCAVRGTGGTEAFFGQGTRLTVV.

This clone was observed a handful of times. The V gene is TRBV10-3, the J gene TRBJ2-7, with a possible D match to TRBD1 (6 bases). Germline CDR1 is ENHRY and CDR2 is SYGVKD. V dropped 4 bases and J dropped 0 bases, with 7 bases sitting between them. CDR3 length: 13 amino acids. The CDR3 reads CAISGDTSYEQYF. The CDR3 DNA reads TGTGCCATCAGTGGGGACACCTCCTACGAGCAGTACTTC.

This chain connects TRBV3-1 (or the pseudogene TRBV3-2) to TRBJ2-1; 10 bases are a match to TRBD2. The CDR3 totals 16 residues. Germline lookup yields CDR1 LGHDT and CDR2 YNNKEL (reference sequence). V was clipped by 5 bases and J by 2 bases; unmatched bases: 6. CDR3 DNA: TGTGCCAGCAGCATCAGCGGGGGGGCCCCCTACAATGAGCAGTTCTTC. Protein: CASSISGGAPYNEQFF.

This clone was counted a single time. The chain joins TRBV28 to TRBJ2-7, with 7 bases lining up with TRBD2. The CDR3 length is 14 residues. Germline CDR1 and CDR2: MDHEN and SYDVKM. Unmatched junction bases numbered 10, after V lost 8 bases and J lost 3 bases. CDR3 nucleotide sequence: TGTGCCAGCTCCGGGGGGTCAGAATTCTACGAGCAGTACTTC. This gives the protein CASSGGSEFYEQYF.

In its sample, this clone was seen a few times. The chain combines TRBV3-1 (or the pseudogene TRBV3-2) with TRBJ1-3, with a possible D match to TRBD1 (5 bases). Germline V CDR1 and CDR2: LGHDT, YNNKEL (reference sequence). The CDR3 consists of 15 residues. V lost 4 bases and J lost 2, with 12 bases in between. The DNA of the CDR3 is TGTGCCAGCAGCCCCAGGGATCGGGCTGGAAACACCATATATTTT. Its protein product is CASSPRDRAGNTIYF.

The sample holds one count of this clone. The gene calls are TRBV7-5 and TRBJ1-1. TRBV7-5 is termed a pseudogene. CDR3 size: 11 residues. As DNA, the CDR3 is TGTGCCAGGGAGGTAAACACTGAAGCTTTCTTT. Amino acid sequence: CAREVNTEAFF.

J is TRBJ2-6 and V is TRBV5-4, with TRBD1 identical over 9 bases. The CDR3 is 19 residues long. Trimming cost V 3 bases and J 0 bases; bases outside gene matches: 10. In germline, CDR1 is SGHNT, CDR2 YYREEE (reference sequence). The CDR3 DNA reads TGTGCCAGCAGCTCCGCGTTGGGACAGGGAAACTCTGGGGCCAACGTCCTGACTTTC. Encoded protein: CASSSALGQGNSGANVLTF. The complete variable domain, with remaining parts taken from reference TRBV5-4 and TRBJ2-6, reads ETGVTQSPTHLIKTRGQQVTLRCSSQSGHNTVSWYQQALGQGPQFIFQYYREEENGRGNFPPRFSGLQFPNYSSELNVNALELDDSALYLCASSSALGQGNSGANVLTFGAGSRLTVL.

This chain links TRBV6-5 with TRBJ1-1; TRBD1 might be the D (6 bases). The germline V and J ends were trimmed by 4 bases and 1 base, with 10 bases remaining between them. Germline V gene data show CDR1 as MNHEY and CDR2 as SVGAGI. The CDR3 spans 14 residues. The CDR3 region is CASSWGHENTEAFF. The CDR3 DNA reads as TGTGCCAGCAGTTGGGGACACGAGAACACTGAAGCTTTCTTT.

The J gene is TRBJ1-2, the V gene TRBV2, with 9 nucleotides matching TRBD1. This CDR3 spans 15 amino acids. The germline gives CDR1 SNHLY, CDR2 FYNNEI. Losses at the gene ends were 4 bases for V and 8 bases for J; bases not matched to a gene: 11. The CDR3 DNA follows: TGTGCCAGCAGTGCCGGGACAGGGAAACTCAGAGGCTACACCTTC. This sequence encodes CASSAGTGKLRGYTF.

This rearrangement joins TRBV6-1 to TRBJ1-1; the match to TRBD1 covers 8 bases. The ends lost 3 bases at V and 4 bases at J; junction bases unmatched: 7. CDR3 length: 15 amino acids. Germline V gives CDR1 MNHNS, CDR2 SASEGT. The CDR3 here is CASSDLWTGRTEAFF. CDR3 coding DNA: TGTGCCAGCAGTGACCTCTGGACAGGGCGCACTGAAGCTTTCTTT.

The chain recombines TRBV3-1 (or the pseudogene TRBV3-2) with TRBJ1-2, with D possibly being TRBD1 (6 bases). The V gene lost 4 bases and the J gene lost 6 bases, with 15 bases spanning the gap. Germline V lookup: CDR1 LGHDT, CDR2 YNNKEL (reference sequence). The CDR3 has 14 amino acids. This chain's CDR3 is CASSRDTGRNGYTF. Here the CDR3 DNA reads TGTGCCAGCAGCCGGGACACAGGAAGAAATGGCTACACCTTC.

The DNA of the CDR3 is TGTGCCAGCTTGGCCGAGGAGGGGTTAGTTTCTGAAGCTTTCTTT. This sequence encodes CASLAEEGLVSEAFF. This sequence joins TRBV6-5 and TRBJ1-1; possibly TRBD1 for D (5 bases). The CDR3 runs 15 residues. CDR1 MNHEY and CDR2 SVGAGI come from the germline V gene. V was clipped by 8 bases and J by 6 bases, with 22 bases between them.

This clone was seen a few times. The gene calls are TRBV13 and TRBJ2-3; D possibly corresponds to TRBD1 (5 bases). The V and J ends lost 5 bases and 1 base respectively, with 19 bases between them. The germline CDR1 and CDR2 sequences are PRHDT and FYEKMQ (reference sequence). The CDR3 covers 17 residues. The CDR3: CASSPQIQERGTDTQYF. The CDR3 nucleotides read TGTGCCAGCAGCCCTCAAATACAGGAGCGTGGCACAGATACGCAGTATTTT.

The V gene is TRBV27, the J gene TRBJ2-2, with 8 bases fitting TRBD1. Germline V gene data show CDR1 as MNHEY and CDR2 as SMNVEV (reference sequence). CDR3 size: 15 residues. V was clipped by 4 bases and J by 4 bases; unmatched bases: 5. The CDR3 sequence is CASSSDRVSTGELFF. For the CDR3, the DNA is TGTGCCAGCAGTTCGGACAGGGTATCCACCGGGGAGCTGTTTTTT.

In DNA, the CDR3 is TGCGCCAGCAGTCCCGGGGACACGAACACTGAAGCTTTCTTT. It codes for CASSPGDTNTEAFF. The chain links TRBV5-1 to TRBJ1-1; TRBD1 might be the D (6 bases). V was clipped by 5 bases and J by 1 base, with 12 bases between them. This CDR3 contains 14 residues. Germline V gene lookup returns CDR1 SGHRS and CDR2 YFSETQ.

CDR3 sequence reads: CASSPSTSGGNNEQFF. CDR3 in DNA: TGCGCCAGCAGCCCCTCGACTAGCGGGGGAAACAATGAGCAGTTCTTC. The rearrangement joins TRBV5-1 to TRBJ2-1, with 12 bases identical to TRBD2. The CDR3 runs to 16 residues. J lost 5 bases, V lost 4 bases, and 7 bases had no gene match. Per the germline V gene, CDR1 is SGHRS and CDR2 is YFSETQ.

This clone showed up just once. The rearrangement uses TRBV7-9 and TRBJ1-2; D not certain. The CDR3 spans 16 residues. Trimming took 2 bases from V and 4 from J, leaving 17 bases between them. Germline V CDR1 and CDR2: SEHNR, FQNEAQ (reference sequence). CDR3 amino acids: CASSLSGREKVYGYTF. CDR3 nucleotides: TGTGCCAGCAGCTTAAGCGGACGGGAAAAAGTCTATGGCTACACCTTC.

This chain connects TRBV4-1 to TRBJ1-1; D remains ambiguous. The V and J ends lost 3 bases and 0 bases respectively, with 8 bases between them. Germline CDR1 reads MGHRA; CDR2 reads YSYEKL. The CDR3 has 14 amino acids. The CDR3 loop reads CASSQVNLNTEAFF. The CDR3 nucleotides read TGCGCCAGCAGCCAGGTAAACTTGAACACTGAAGCTTTCTTT.

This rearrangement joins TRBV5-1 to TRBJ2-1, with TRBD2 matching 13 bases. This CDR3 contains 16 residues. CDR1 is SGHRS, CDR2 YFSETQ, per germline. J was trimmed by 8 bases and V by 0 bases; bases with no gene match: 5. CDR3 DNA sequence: TGCGCCAGCAGCTTGGGACTAGCGGGGGGCAGCTATGAGCAGTTCTTC. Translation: CASSLGLAGGSYEQFF. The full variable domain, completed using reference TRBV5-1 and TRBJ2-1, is KAGVTQTPRYLIKTRGQQVTLSCSPISGHRSVSWYQQTPGQGLQFLFEYFSETQRNKGNFPGRFSGRQFSNSRSEMNVSTLELGDSALYLCASSLGLAGGSYEQFFGPGTRLTVL.

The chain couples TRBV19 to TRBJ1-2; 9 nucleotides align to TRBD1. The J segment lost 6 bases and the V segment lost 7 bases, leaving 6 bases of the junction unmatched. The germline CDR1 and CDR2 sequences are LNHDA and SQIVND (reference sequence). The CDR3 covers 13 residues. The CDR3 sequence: CASNLDRGNGYTF. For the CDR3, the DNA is TGTGCCAGTAACCTCGACAGGGGGAATGGCTACACCTTC.

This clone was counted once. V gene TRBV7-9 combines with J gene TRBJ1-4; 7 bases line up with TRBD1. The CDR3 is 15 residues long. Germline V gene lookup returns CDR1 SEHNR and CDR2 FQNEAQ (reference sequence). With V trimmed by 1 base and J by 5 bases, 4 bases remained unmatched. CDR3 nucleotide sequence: TGTGCCAGCAGCTTAGAGGCAGGGGGGAATGAAAAACTGTTTTTT. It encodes CASSLEAGGNEKLFF.

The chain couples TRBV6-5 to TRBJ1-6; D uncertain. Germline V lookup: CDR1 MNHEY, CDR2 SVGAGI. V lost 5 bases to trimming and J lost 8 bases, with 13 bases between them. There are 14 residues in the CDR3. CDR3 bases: TGTGCCAGCAGTCTGGAATTTCGGGATTCACCCCTCCACTTT. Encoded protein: CASSLEFRDSPLHF.

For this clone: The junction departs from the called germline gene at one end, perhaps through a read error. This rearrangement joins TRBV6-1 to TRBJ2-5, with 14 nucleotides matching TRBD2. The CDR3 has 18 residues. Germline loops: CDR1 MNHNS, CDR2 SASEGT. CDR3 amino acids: CASIEGTSGGAYQETQYF. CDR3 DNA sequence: TGTGCCAGCATTGAAGGGACTAGCGGGGGAGCCTACCAAGAGACCCAGTACTTC.

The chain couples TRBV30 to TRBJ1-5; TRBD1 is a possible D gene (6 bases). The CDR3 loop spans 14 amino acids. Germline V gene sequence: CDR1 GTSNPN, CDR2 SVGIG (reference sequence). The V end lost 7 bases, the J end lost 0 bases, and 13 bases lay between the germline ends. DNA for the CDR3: TGTGCCTTCGGGACACTTAATAGCAATCAGCCCCAGCATTTT. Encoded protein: CAFGTLNSNQPQHF.

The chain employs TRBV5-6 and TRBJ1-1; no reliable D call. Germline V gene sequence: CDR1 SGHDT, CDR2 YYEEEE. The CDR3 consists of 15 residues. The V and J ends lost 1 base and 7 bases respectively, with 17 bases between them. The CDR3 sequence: CASSLKLNLVGEAFF. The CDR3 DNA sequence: TGTGCCAGCAGCTTGAAACTTAATCTCGTCGGTGAAGCTTTCTTT.

The CDR3 DNA follows: TGCAGTGCGGGGGGGCCACGCGGCTACACCTTC. Residues: CSAGGPRGYTF. The chain joins TRBV20-1 to TRBJ1-2; perhaps TRBD1 as D (6 bases). In germline, CDR1 is DFQATT, CDR2 SNEGSKA (reference sequence). The CDR3 spans 11 residues. V was shortened by 6 bases and J by 8 bases, with 13 bases between the two germline ends.

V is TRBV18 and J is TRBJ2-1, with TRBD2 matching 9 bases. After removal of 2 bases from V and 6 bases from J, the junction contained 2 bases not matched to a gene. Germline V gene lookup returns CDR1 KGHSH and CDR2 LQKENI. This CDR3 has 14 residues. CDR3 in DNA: TGTGCCAGCTCACCAGGGACTAGCATCAATGAGCAGTTCTTC. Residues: CASSPGTSINEQFF. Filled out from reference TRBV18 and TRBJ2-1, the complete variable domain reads NAGVMQNPRHLVRRRGQEARLRCSPMKGHSHVYWYRQLPEEGLKFMVYLQKENIIDESGMPKERFSAEFPKEGPSILRIQQVVRGDSAAYFCASSPGTSINEQFFGPGTRLTVL.